This T cell receptor (beta chain) was recorded in a study of T cells in Graves' hyperthyroidism and ophthalmopathy (dated by TCRdb to about 2019). Broadly, across the study: Peripheral blood was collected at initial diagnosis, before any treatment. The paper reports TCR Vbeta CDR3 sequencing of approximately 140 peripheral blood samples: around 41 ophthalmopathy, roughly 80 hyperthyroidism and some 17 progressor patients. Following sampling, methimazole starting at 30 mg daily was given to hyperthyroidism patients, and high-dose intravenous methylprednisolone was given to ophthalmopathy patients. Prospective prediction of ophthalmopathy was tested in an independent validation cohort consisting of fewer than 20 hyperthyroidism patients and 17 patients who later progressed to ophthalmopathy. The 100 discovery patients were divided at random into training and test sets in a 7:3 ratio. The study also compared thyroid tissue and blood T-cell repertoires from five or six Graves' hyperthyroidism patients. A discovery cohort of around 98 patients, 43 with Graves' ophthalmopathy and under 60 with stable Graves' hyperthyroidism, was used to find distinguishing TCR V-J signatures. Study-wide conclusions, independent of this receptor: Most expanded thyroid clonotypes (frequency above 0.001) were also detected in blood, suggesting blood repertoires may reflect thyroid immune responses. No statistical method was used to fix the sample size in advance, and group allocation was not hidden from the investigators. During validation, the model predicted progression to ophthalmopathy a median of approximately 6.5 months ahead of onset, with more than 60% sensitivity and about 75% specificity. In cross-validation, a model built on a 13 V-J signature told ophthalmopathy apart from stable hyperthyroidism with less than 90% sensitivity and roughly 82% specificity, and in testing the same model reached 80%/75%.

The TCR beta CDR3 regions were amplified from RNA transcripts. The first round of RT-PCR for the TCR CDR3 was performed with the HTBI primer set and the Qiagen OneStep RT-PCR kit. Libraries were constructed in a second round of multiplex PCR, after which size selection and purification were carried out. Paired-end sequencing of the libraries was performed with 100 bp reads on an Illumina HiSeq2000. Concerning the study's data processing: SOAPnuke was used to process the raw data, with reads discarded if the reads contained adapters or uncalled bases, had a mean Phred below 15, or lacked an exact constant-primer or identifier match. High-quality paired reads were merged with COPE v1.2.5, and unique nucleotide sequences were defined as clonotypes. MiTCR v1.1 was used to align the clonotypes against IMGT TRBV, TRBD and TRBJ reference segments. Analysis was restricted to V-J combinations with a frequency above 0.0001, which covered roughly 99% of repertoires. A TCS score was defined as the ratio between F50 (clonal expansion) and ExV (chaos), using BLOSUM62-based TCRdist between CDR3 peptides within each V-J. Welch's t-statistics and random forest reduced 500 to 650 V-J features to 13, which were used in a naive Bayes classifier (R e1071). TCRdb applied fastp at Q25 and MiXCR to the public reads, then kept only in-frame beta chains. CDR3 protein sequences are deduplicated, and each keeps its most common genes and DNA. The V and J calls and clone size are TCRdb's, not the authors'. The sample table holds approximately 600,000 distinct CDR3 sequences, of which about 17% were seen once. The ten biggest clones cover approximately 3.8% of the sample.

The CDR3 covers 16 residues, taking in both the cysteine and the phenylalanine. Of all the DNA, just the CDR3 is kept, 48 bases in frame from base 1. Compared with germline, V lacks 0 bases and J lacks 5 bases; bases without a gene match: 6. For CDR1 and CDR2, the germline V gene (reference sequence) lists SGHNT and YYREEE. Graves' hyperthyroidism was defined as stable when no progression to ophthalmopathy occurred over 18 months of follow-up. The hyperthyroidism patients were between 18 and 65 years old and newly diagnosed, with a disease duration of less than 2 months. The study excluded patients with uncontrolled infections, other autoimmune diseases, pregnancy or lactation. Diagnoses were based on clinical symptoms, serum thyroxine and TRAb, thyroid ultrasound and orbital computed tomography. PBMCs were isolated from more than 8 ml of fresh peripheral blood by Ficoll-Paque density gradient centrifugation. Trizol reagent was used to extract total RNA, and RNA quality was then checked on an Agilent 2100 Bioanalyzer.

Concerning this clonotype: Its antigen has not been determined. No clone much larger than this one lies a single base away; base qualities are absent.

The chain is encoded by TRBV5-4 joined to TRBJ2-2; 8 junctional bases match TRBD2. This TCR was recovered from a woman aged 25 to 39 with Graves' hyperthyroidism. The sample comprised blood. The CDR3 in this case is CASSLAGAGGTGELFF. The sequenced DNA is TGTGCCAGCAGCTTGGCAGGGGCGGGAGGAACCGGGGAGCTGTTTTTT.